The T cell receptor (beta chain) under discussion was sequenced for a study of shared clonotypes between healthy human individuals. Regarding this clone: Antigen specificity is unknown.

Overall study results and limits: Non-shared clonotypes displayed generation probabilities falling below those of clonotypes present in all four donors.

From CD4+ cells came CD45RA+ naive and CD45RA-negative memory subsets. How the authors handled the data: Sequence data from immunoSEQ were junction-only and lacked quality scores; consequently, filtering differed. Assay: immunoSEQ multiplex PCR; the TCRdb copy retains only in-frame clones and omits some. Clone size and V and J calls were adopted from that table, with D and trimming inferred from the DNA. The sample gives more than 1.2 million clones, approximately 98.5% of which show up once; approximately 0.4% is in the top ten. The TCR comes from a young man in good health. Sequencing input: naive CD4+ T cells sorted from blood. Subset in this sample: CD45RA+ positively selected.

The CDR3 protein is CASSPDGRETQYF. The CDR3 coding sequence is TGTGCCAGCAGCCCGGACGGGAGGGAGACCCAGTACTTC. The chain carries TRBV11-3 and TRBJ2-5; the match to TRBD2 covers 7 bases. V lost 5 bases, J lost 5 bases, and 5 bases stayed unmatched. CDR1 is SGHNT, CDR2 YENEEA, per germline. The CDR3 runs to 13 residues.